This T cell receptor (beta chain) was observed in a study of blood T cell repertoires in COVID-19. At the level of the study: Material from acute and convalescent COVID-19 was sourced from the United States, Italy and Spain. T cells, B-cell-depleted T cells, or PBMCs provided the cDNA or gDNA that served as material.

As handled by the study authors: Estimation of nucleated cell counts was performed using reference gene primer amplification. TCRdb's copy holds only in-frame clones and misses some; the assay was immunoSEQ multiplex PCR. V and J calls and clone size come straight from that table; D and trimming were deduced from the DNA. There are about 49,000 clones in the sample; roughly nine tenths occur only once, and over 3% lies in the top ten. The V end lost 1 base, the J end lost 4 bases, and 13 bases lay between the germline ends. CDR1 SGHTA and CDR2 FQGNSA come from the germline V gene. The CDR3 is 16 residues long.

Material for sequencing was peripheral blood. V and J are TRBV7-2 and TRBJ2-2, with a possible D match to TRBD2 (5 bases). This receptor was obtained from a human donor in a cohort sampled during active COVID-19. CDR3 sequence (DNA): TGTGCCAGCAGCTTAGTTTCGGTGGGGAGCACCGGGGAGCTGTTTTTT. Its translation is CASSLVSVGSTGELFF.